Here is one T cell receptor (beta chain) with its context. The antigen is not known. TCRdb recomputed calls from the 5' RACE reads with MiXCR, one row per CDR3 protein. Of about 130,000 distinct CDR3 sequences in the sample, about a sixth were seen once. The data belong to a study of T-cell memory formation after mild COVID-19. Broader study findings: Contracting clones from day 15 to 85 had balanced CD4/CD8; later expanders favoured CD4+. Second-wave clones that peaked on day 37 lacked confirmed SARS-CoV-2 specificity.

The CDR3 runs to 15 residues. Trimming took 0 bases from V and 3 from J, leaving 14 bases between them. Germline assignment: CDR1 DFQATT and CDR2 SNEGSKA (reference sequence). Sequenced sample: PBMCs or a T cell subset sorted from them (not recorded which). The TCR comes from a man between 18 and 35 years old who had mild COVID-19 (a few samples of this study predate the infection). Cell type and time point are not known. The rearrangement links TRBV20-1 to TRBJ1-1, with D possibly matching TRBD1 (5 bases). In DNA form, the CDR3 reads TGCAGTGCTAGAGATCCGCAGGGTTCGTACACTGAAGCTTTCTTT. Translated, it gives CSARDPQGSYTEAFF.